Below, 5 T cell receptor beta chains from the same sample are listed, as sequenced in a study of blood T cell repertoires in COVID-19. The assay was immunoSEQ multiplex PCR, and TCRdb's table has in-frame clones only and misses some. The data show 140,000 to 150,000 clones, with approximately 80% seen just once and approximately 3.5% held by the top ten. The specimen sequenced was peripheral blood. Every receptor here comes from a man aged 70 or older who had recovered from COVID-19.

The J gene is TRBJ2-3, the V gene TRBV19; a possible D gene is TRBD1 (5 bases). The CDR3 runs 12 residues. Germline V CDR1 and CDR2: LNHDA, SQIVND (reference sequence). Trimming shortened V by 7 bases and J by 5 bases, and 10 bases separated the two germline ends. The CDR3 sequence is CASNSGIDTQYF. CDR3 coding DNA: TGTGCCAGTAACTCAGGGATAGATACGCAGTATTTT.

V gene TRBV5-5 combines with J gene TRBJ1-5; 7 bases line up with TRBD1. V was clipped by 0 bases and J by 2 bases; unmatched bases: 5. Germline V lookup: CDR1 SGHKS, CDR2 YYEKEE (reference sequence). The CDR3 spans 16 residues. CDR3 protein: CASSLVSGGGNQPQHF. CDR3 DNA sequence: TGTGCCAGCAGCTTGGTGTCAGGGGGAGGCAATCAGCCCCAGCATTTT.

The chain links TRBV19 to TRBJ2-1, with 9 bases lining up with TRBD1. Germline V gene data show CDR1 as LNHDA and CDR2 as SQIVND (reference sequence). V shed 7 bases and J 7 bases; nucleotides not matched to a gene: 14. The CDR3 has 16 residues. Written as DNA, the CDR3 is TGTGCCAGTACCACCCCTGGGGGACAGGGAGGTAATGAGCAGTTCTTC. Its translation: CASTTPGGQGGNEQFF.

The rearrangement links TRBV20-1 to TRBJ2-1; the match to TRBD1 covers 8 bases. The CDR3 has 14 residues. The V gene end was trimmed by 8 bases and the J gene end by 4 bases; junction bases not matched to a gene: 10. The germline CDR1 and CDR2 sequences are DFQATT and SNEGSKA (reference sequence). The CDR3 region has the DNA TGCAGTTCTATTGAGGGACAGGAGTACAATGAGCAGTTCTTC. It yields the protein CSSIEGQEYNEQFF.

V gene TRBV30 combines with J gene TRBJ1-5; a possible D gene is TRBD1 (6 bases). Germline V CDR1 and CDR2: GTSNPN, SVGIG (reference sequence). CDR3 length equals 15 residues. V gave up 3 bases and J gave up 3 bases, with 15 bases separating them. CDR3 in DNA: TGTGCCTGGAGCGGGGGGGCCGTTCCCAATCAGCCCCAGCATTTT. Amino acids: CAWSGGAVPNQPQHF.